Sequencing of this T cell receptor (beta chain) was carried out in a study of shared clonotypes between healthy human individuals (dated by TCRdb to about 2020). Notes on the research overall: A few men and two women, aged 18 to 49 years, made up the cohort. For each donor, CD4 naive and CD4 memory were each given three plates, CD8 naive was given two plates, and CD8 memory was given one plate. Blood TCR repertoires of five healthy adults were deeply sequenced to estimate repertoire size and the extent of clonotype sharing between individuals. To increase sequencing depth and limit assay-specific biases, different laboratories used diverse techniques to prepare libraries and sequence TCR repertoires. Leukapheresis yielded between about 0.85 and 10 billion PBMCs per donor.

Healthy HIV-negative adults with no recently reported acute infections or vaccinations were included as donors. Every donor was a Caucasian adult residing in Nashville, Tennessee, USA. CD4+ T cells were enriched by magnetic negative selection; naive cells were then positively selected on CD45RA, and the negative fraction formed the memory subset. Blood was obtained by leukapheresis, after which PBMCs were separated by Ficoll-Histopaque density gradient centrifugation and cryopreserved in liquid nitrogen vapor phase. Analytical flow cytometry was used to check the purity and quantity of every magnetically sorted T cell population. Each sorted fraction had its genomic DNA isolated and then quantified by UV absorbance on a Nanodrop 2000c. TCR CDR3 regions were amplified from genomic DNA by multiplex PCR using the deep immunoSEQ assay. Extracted genomic DNA from each cell subset was spread evenly across all wells of several immunoSEQ 96-well plates, with each plate serving as a replicate. For sorted subsets, approximately 210 ng genomic DNA, equal to 30,000 to 35,000 T cell genomes, was loaded into each replicate PCR. Purified libraries were quantified with a Qubit 3.0 fluorometer, sized on a Bioanalyzer 2100, and re-quantified with the KAPA Library Quantification kit. Each immunoSEQ 96-well plate was sequenced on its own single-read 150-cycle Illumina NextSeq 550 flow cell. The original pipeline was this. The immunoSEQ output contained only junctional sequences without quality scores, so filtering could not match that applied to full-length reads. Sequences were annotated with PyIR, a Python wrapper for IgBLAST v1.9, using IMGT germline references to assign V/J genes and CDR3. Any read was removed if the V/J assignment was weak (E-value above 1e-6), the CDR3 was missing, or the read contained stop codons, out-of-frame junctions, or ambiguous translated residues. V3J clonotypes were defined by identical inferred V gene, J gene, and CDR3 amino acid sequence. Percentage overlap between repertoires was computed as shared unique clonotypes divided by the size of the smaller repertoire. Three approaches were used to assess repertoire richness: RTK rarefaction, the Chao1 estimator, and Recon v2.1 estimates of unobserved clonotypes. Generation probabilities for all TCRbeta clonotypes obtained by the gDNA method from a handful of donors were computed using OLGA. In its TCRdb copy, this immuneACCESS table keeps in-frame sequences only and misses some clones. Where compared with another copy, unresolved V genes explain less than half of these, and the others have no known cause. The V and J calls and clone size are taken from that table; D and trimming were inferred from the DNA. For this sample there are some 1.4 million clones; more than 95% appear just once. The ten largest clones add up to more than 0.9% of the sample.

Here is what the overall study found, with its caveats: Incomplete sequencing was indicated by rarefaction of sorted-subset datasets, despite the large sequencing depth. Pairwise subsampling indicated that sequencing depth was expected to affect the degree of clonotype sharing among donors. When a handful of donors were compared, the shared fraction of clonotypes was about 5% for naive CD4, around 3.5% for naive CD8, roughly 2.5% for memory CD4, and about 0.36% for memory CD8. Compared with non-shared clonotypes, the clonotypes found in all four sorted-subset donors had higher generation probabilities. Because the study included a small number of donors, the genetic and exposure-history diversity represented was limited. Sampling was restricted to blood, and TCR repertoires in tissue are likely to differ from TCR repertoires in blood. Naive subsets generally had larger estimated clonotype richness than memory subsets did.

To note about this clone: Its recognized antigen is unknown. No clone much larger than this one lies a single base away; base qualities are absent.

From the cysteine up to the phenylalanine, the CDR3 has a length of 13 residues. The entry retains the CDR3 DNA only, 39 bases that are in frame from base 1. CDR1 SGHTA and CDR2 FQGNSA were looked up in the germline V gene. A distance of 10 bases separates the germline ends of V and J, which lose 3 bases and 6 bases respectively. This sequence uses TRBV7-2 and TRBJ2-3, and perhaps TRBD2 as D gene, on 5 matching bases. The source is a man aged 25-45 years in good health. The sample consisted of naive CD4+ T cells sorted from blood. The cell subset or site tag for this specimen amounts to: CD45RA+ positively selected. The DNA sequence is as follows: TGTGCCAGCAGCTTTTCTAGCCCGGATACGCAGTATTTT. This sequence encodes CASSFSSPDTQYF.